The source of this TCR beta chain is a study of response to subunit inactivated influenza vaccine. Study results and limitations: Authors suggested that a seasonal influenza vaccination recruits few new T cells each time.

This clonotype was picked up a small number of times. Its antigen is undetermined. Germline V gene sequence: CDR1 SGHAT, CDR2 FQNNGV. This CDR3 has 15 amino acids. V was cut by 0 bases and J by 1 base, with 9 bases left in between. Using its own MiXCR run on the RT-PCR reads, TCRdb lists one record per CDR3 protein. The sample contains around 480,000 distinct CDR3 sequences, 9.5% to 13% of which appear only once. The chain combines TRBV11-2 with TRBJ2-5; D may match TRBD1 or TRBD2 (5 bases each). The source of this sequence is a man aged 50-59 years who received an inactivated influenza vaccine. The sample here was PBMCs from blood, taken 35 to 45 days after vaccination. In nucleotides, the CDR3 is TGTGCCAGCAGCTTAGATGCCGGGGCCCAAGAGACCCAGTACTTC. Translated, it gives CASSLDAGAQETQYF. Full variable domain (outside the CDR3, taken from reference TRBV11-2 and TRBJ2-5): EAGVAQSPRYKIIEKRQSVAFWCNPISGHATLYWYQQILGQGPKLLIQFQNNGVVDDSQLPKDRFSAERLKGVDSTLKIQPAKLEDSAVYLCASSLDAGAQETQYFGPGTRLLVL.